The 24 T cell receptor beta chains listed next were all sequenced from one sample in a study of cytomegalovirus exposure and HLA in healthy donors. The PCR was carried out with 60 Vbeta primers and 13 Jbeta primers. Clones were sequenced by immunoSEQ multiplex PCR, and TCRdb holds only the in-frame ones, with some missing. The table lists about 150,000 clones, more than 60% of them singletons. Sample: PBMCs. Every receptor here comes from a woman in her fifties or sixties in good health and CMV-seropositive.

The V gene is TRBV11-3, the J gene TRBJ2-7; possibly TRBD1 for D (5 bases). Trimming left V 1 base short and J 1 base short, with 8 bases between. This CDR3 region has 14 residues. From germline, CDR1 is SGHNT and CDR2 YENEEA. The CDR3 sequence is CASSLVDSSYEQYF. CDR3 bases: TGTGCCAGCAGCTTAGTAGACAGTTCCTACGAGCAGTACTTC.

The chain has TRBV18 and TRBJ1-3; D is perhaps TRBD1 (5 bases). The germline V gene encodes CDR1 KGHSH and CDR2 LQKENI. Trimming removed 0 bases at V and 1 base at J, with 16 bases between. This CDR3 comprises 18 residues. As DNA, the CDR3 is TGTGCCAGCTCACCACCGGGGCAGGGTTTATTATCTGGAAACACCATATATTTT. It yields the protein CASSPPGQGLLSGNTIYF.

V is TRBV9 and J is TRBJ1-5; TRBD1 is a possible D gene (5 bases). The CDR3 is 16 residues long. The V end was cut by 0 bases, the J end by 2 bases, with 12 bases between. CDR1 SGDLS and CDR2 YYNGEE come from the germline V gene. CDR3 residues: CASSVGVGLGNQPQHF. The DNA for the CDR3 is TGTGCCAGCAGCGTAGGTGTGGGGCTTGGCAATCAGCCCCAGCATTTT. The full variable domain, its missing parts supplied by reference TRBV9 and TRBJ1-5, is DSGVTQTPKHLITATGQRVTLRCSPRSGDLSVYWYQQSLDQGLQFLIQYYNGEERAKGNILERFSAQQFPDLHSELNLSSLELGDSALYFCASSVGVGLGNQPQHFGDGTRLSIL.

There are a few counts of this clone. The rearrangement links TRBV10-3 to TRBJ2-7; D unresolved. The CDR3 spans 12 residues. Germline V lookup: CDR1 ENHRY, CDR2 SYGVKD. The V end was cut by 4 bases, the J end by 4 bases, with 8 bases between. DNA of the CDR3: TGTGCCATCAGTGCACAGCCGTACGAGCAGTACTTC. It translates to CAISAQPYEQYF.

The chain has TRBV15 and TRBJ1-5; no clear D gene. Germline V gene sequence: CDR1 LNHNV, CDR2 YYDKDF (reference sequence). CDR3 size: 14 residues. The V and J ends lost 0 bases and 3 bases respectively, with 6 bases between them. DNA of the CDR3: TGTGCCACCAGCAGAGATGTAGACAATCAGCCCCAGCATTTT. Residues: CATSRDVDNQPQHF.

J is TRBJ1-1 and V is TRBV5-6, with D tentatively TRBD1 (6 bases). V lost 0 bases to trimming and J lost 6 bases, with 18 bases between them. This CDR3 comprises 16 residues. Germline V gene data show CDR1 as SGHDT and CDR2 as YYEEEE. CDR3 region: CASSLVQGWGSAEAFF. The CDR3 DNA reads as TGTGCCAGCAGCTTGGTACAGGGATGGGGGTCGGCTGAAGCTTTCTTT.

V and J are TRBV4-2 and TRBJ2-7; 7 bases are a match to TRBD1. This CDR3 contains 13 residues. Germline V lookup: CDR1 LGHNA, CDR2 YNFKEQ. Germline trimming cut 5 bases from V and 3 bases from J; bases unmatched to any gene: 4. This CDR3 is CASSVRTGYEQYF. The CDR3 DNA sequence: TGTGCCAGCAGCGTTAGGACAGGCTACGAGCAGTACTTC.

The chain uses TRBV4-3 and TRBJ1-4; D is ambiguous. From germline, CDR1 is LGHNA and CDR2 YSLEER. The CDR3 has 16 residues. The germline V and J ends were trimmed by 1 base and 1 base, with 10 bases remaining between them. The CDR3 sequence: CASSQGVILTNEKLFF. CDR3 bases: TGCGCCAGCAGCCAAGGTGTTATCCTAACTAATGAAAAACTGTTTTTT.

V gene TRBV5-4 combines with J gene TRBJ1-1, with a tentative D call TRBD1 (5 bases). The germline V gene has CDR1 SGHNT and CDR2 YYREEE (reference sequence). The CDR3 is made up of 16 amino acids. The V gene lost 5 bases and the J gene lost 1 base, with 18 bases spanning the gap. The CDR3 sequence: CASSKGGASRNTEAFF. The CDR3 nucleotides are TGTGCCAGCAGTAAGGGTGGGGCCTCCCGGAACACTGAAGCTTTCTTT.

The gene calls are TRBV4-2 and TRBJ1-1; a weak D match, TRBD1 (5 bases). The CDR3 has 13 amino acids. V lost 0 bases, J lost 5 bases, and 7 bases lay in between. Per the germline V gene, CDR1 is LGHNA and CDR2 is YNFKEQ. The DNA for the CDR3 is TGTGCCAGCAGCCAAGACAGGGAAACTGAAGCTTTCTTT. It specifies CASSQDRETEAFF.

V is TRBV28 and J is TRBJ2-7; the D gene is possibly TRBD2 (6 bases). This CDR3 region has 13 residues. Germline lookup yields CDR1 MDHEN and CDR2 SYDVKM. V was cut by 1 base and J by 5 bases, with 9 bases left in between. The CDR3 spells CASSLSGGNEQYF. CDR3 DNA: TGTGCCAGCAGTTTATCTGGGGGGAACGAGCAGTACTTC. Variable domain in full (rest from reference TRBV28 and TRBJ2-7): DVKVTQSSRYLVKRTGEKVFLECVQDMDHENMFWYRQDPGLGLRLIYFSYDVKMKEKGDIPEGYSVSREKKERFSLILESASTNQTSMYLCASSLSGGNEQYFGPGTRLTVT.

The chain is built from TRBV5-1 and TRBJ1-4; 7 bases map to TRBD1. V dropped 7 bases and J dropped 8; count of bases not matched to a gene: 11. Germline values: CDR1 SGHRS, CDR2 YFSETQ. This CDR3 has 14 amino acids. The CDR3 coding sequence is TGCGCCAGCTGTGGGCAGGGGGTCGGGGAAAAACTGTTTTTT. Translated, it gives CASCGQGVGEKLFF. Complete variable domain (other parts from reference TRBV5-1 and TRBJ1-4): KAGVTQTPRYLIKTRGQQVTLSCSPISGHRSVSWYQQTPGQGLQFLFEYFSETQRNKGNFPGRFSGRQFSNSRSEMNVSTLELGDSALYLCASCGQGVGEKLFFGSGTQLSVL.

The sample holds a few counts of this clone. The chain joins TRBV5-4 to TRBJ2-7; TRBD1 aligns across 8 bases. The CDR3 contains 13 residues. The V gene end was trimmed by 5 bases and the J gene end by 5 bases; junction bases not matched to a gene: 6. The germline V gene has CDR1 SGHNT and CDR2 YYREEE (reference sequence). Here the CDR3 DNA reads TGTGCCAGCAGTTTAGGACAGGGTAACGAGCAGTACTTC. Its protein product is CASSLGQGNEQYF.

This clone was seen a few times. The V call is TRBV29-1, the J call TRBJ2-2; D is uncertain. The CDR3 has 12 residues. CDR1 is SQVTM and CDR2 is ANQGSEA in the germline V gene. V was shortened by 7 bases and J by 0 bases, with 6 bases between the two germline ends. Here the CDR3 reads CSAPTNTGELFF. In DNA, the CDR3 is TGCAGCGCCCCCACGAACACCGGGGAGCTGTTTTTT.

The chain carries TRBV19 and TRBJ2-2; TRBD1 agrees at 9 bases. Germline CDR1 is LNHDA and CDR2 is SQIVND (reference sequence). There are 14 residues in the CDR3. V gave up 3 bases and J gave up 6 bases; unmatched junction bases: 2. CDR3 nucleotide sequence: TGTGCCAGTAGTATTCACAGGGGGCCCGGGGAGCTGTTTTTT. Translation gives CASSIHRGPGELFF.

This clone was found a few times. The rearrangement joins TRBV7-2 to TRBJ1-4; D gene ambiguous. The germline V and J ends were trimmed by 2 bases and 3 bases, with 10 bases remaining between them. CDR1 and CDR2 (germline): SGHTA, FQGNSA. There are 15 residues in the CDR3. CDR3 amino acids: CASSLNLGPNEKLFF. The DNA for the CDR3 is TGTGCCAGCAGCTTAAATTTGGGCCCTAATGAAAAACTGTTTTTT. Looking up the rest from reference TRBV7-2 and TRBJ1-4 gives the full variable domain: GAGVSQSPSNKVTEKGKDVELRCDPISGHTALYWYRQSLGQGLEFLIYFQGNSAPDKSGLPSDRFSAERTGGSVSTLTIQRTQQEDSAVYLCASSLNLGPNEKLFFGSGTQLSVL.

The rearrangement joins TRBV2 to TRBJ2-5, with 10 nucleotides matching TRBD2. This CDR3 contains 15 residues. Germline lookup yields CDR1 SNHLY and CDR2 FYNNEI. The trim removed 4 bases at V and 4 bases at J, leaving 6 bases unmatched. The DNA of the CDR3 is TGTGCCAGCAGTGGTGCTAGCGGGAGAACAGAGACCCAGTACTTC. As protein: CASSGASGRTETQYF.

This chain joins TRBV30 and TRBJ1-2; tentative D call: TRBD1 (5 bases). The V end lost 5 bases, the J end lost 4 bases, and 17 bases lay between the germline ends. CDR1 and CDR2 from the germline V gene are GTSNPN and SVGIG (reference sequence). The CDR3 has 14 amino acids. The CDR3 DNA reads as TGTGCCTGGGCGAAGCGGGGGTACAGCTATGGCTACACCTTC. Translation: CAWAKRGYSYGYTF.

V usage is TRBV9 and J usage is TRBJ1-2; D perhaps matches TRBD1 (6 bases). Germline CDR1 reads SGDLS; CDR2 reads YYNGEE. The length of the CDR3 is 17 residues. The V gene lost 0 bases and the J gene lost 6 bases, with 21 bases spanning the gap. CDR3 sequence (DNA): TGTGCCAGCAGCGTAGTTGGCGGGGGAACAGGGAGTGATGGCTACACCTTC. Translating gives CASSVVGGGTGSDGYTF. The whole variable domain, filled in from reference TRBV9 and TRBJ1-2, reads DSGVTQTPKHLITATGQRVTLRCSPRSGDLSVYWYQQSLDQGLQFLIQYYNGEERAKGNILERFSAQQFPDLHSELNLSSLELGDSALYFCASSVVGGGTGSDGYTFGSGTRLTVV.

This clone was picked up a small number of times. CDR3 amino acids: CASGKEGASYNSPLHF. As DNA, the CDR3 is TGCGCCAGCGGTAAGGAAGGGGCCTCCTATAATTCACCCCTCCACTTT. The rearrangement links TRBV10-1 to TRBJ1-6; TRBD1 is a possible D gene (5 bases). The germline V gene has CDR1 WNHNN and CDR2 SYGVQD (reference sequence). This CDR3 spans 16 amino acids. V was clipped by 8 bases and J by 0 bases, with 14 bases between them.

The chain employs TRBV18 and TRBJ1-2; D unclear. This CDR3 contains 15 residues. CDR1 is KGHSH and CDR2 is LQKENI in the germline V gene. Trimming removed 4 bases from V and 5 bases from J, with 17 bases in between. The CDR3 DNA reads TGTGCCAGCTCACGATCGCCACCCACGGGTTATGGCTACACCTTC. This translates into CASSRSPPTGYGYTF.

The gene calls are TRBV7-2 and TRBJ2-6; the D is unclear. The CDR3 is 15 residues long. Germline V gene data show CDR1 as SGHTA and CDR2 as FQGNSA. V lost 1 base, J lost 1 base, and 5 bases lay in between. This chain's CDR3 is CASSLVASGANVLTF. CDR3 DNA sequence: TGTGCCAGCAGCTTAGTAGCATCTGGGGCCAACGTCCTGACTTTC.

The DNA of the CDR3 is TGTGCCAGCAGCCTTCCGGACAGGGACGCCACTGAAGCTTTCTTT. Translating it yields CASSLPDRDATEAFF. The chain uses TRBV5-6 and TRBJ1-1; TRBD1 aligns across 8 bases. From germline, CDR1 is SGHDT and CDR2 YYEEEE. There are 15 residues in the CDR3. The V gene end was trimmed by 4 bases and the J gene end by 4 bases; junction bases not matched to a gene: 9. The whole variable domain, remainder taken from reference TRBV5-6 and TRBJ1-1, is DAGVTQSPTHLIKTRGQQVTLRCSPKSGHDTVSWYQQALGQGPQFIFQYYEEEERQRGNFPDRFSGHQFPNYSSELNVNALLLGDSALYLCASSLPDRDATEAFFGQGTRLTVV.

The chain joins TRBV29-1 to TRBJ1-1, with D maybe TRBD1 (5 bases). CDR3 length: 12 residues. CDR1 and CDR2 from the germline V gene are SQVTM and ANQGSEA. V lost 4 bases and J 1 base, leaving 7 bases between the germline ends. As DNA, the CDR3 is TGCAGCGTTGGAAGGGGGAACACTGAAGCTTTCTTT. Its protein product is CSVGRGNTEAFF. Combining the CDR3 with reference TRBV29-1 and TRBJ1-1 gives the whole variable domain SAVISQKPSRDICQRGTSLTIQCQVDSQVTMMFWYRQQPGQSLTLIATANQGSEATYESGFVIDKFPISRPNLTFSTLTVSNMSPEDSSIYLCSVGRGNTEAFFGQGTRLTVV.